A selection of T cell receptor beta chains follows, all from one sample in a study of response to subunit inactivated influenza vaccine. TCRdb called the RT-PCR reads again in MiXCR, with one record for every CDR3 protein. The data contain fewer than 700,000 distinct CDR3 sequences, about an eighth of them seen just once; the ten biggest clones take up approximately 14%. Sequences were derived from PBMCs from blood, sampled more than 35 days after vaccination. The receptor source for this set is a man aged 50 to 60 who received an inactivated influenza vaccine. The conserved cysteine and the conserved F or W are not part of the CDR3 here. Some rows have no size entry. The others give once, few or many, or a class for an expanded clone.

clone_size v_call cdr3_aa
few TRBV3-1 ASSRRHSSSYNEQF
NA TRBV6-5 ASSYLQGATGELF
NA TRBV29-1 SSARDLNTEAF
NA TRBV27 ASSRSRTSVGEQY
NA TRBV7-9 ASSLEARLATNEKLF
few TRBV5-1 ASSPLGLSSYQPQH
few TRBV4-2 ASNLGTGGPRSYNSPLH
few TRBV7-3 ASSYHGGRENTEAF
many TRBV7-9 ASSSSGTTYEQY
NA TRBV4-3 ASSQRRDMNTEAF
few TRBV29-1 SVDGPVNEQY
few TRBV10-3 AISEVVGQGEQY
few TRBV12-3/TRBV12-4 ASSLVGPPAYTEAF
NA TRBV7-9 ASSPGGESRF
few TRBV10-3 AISGLGGDETQY
many TRBV9 ASSAGRKPLH
few TRBV5-1 ASSLGTGGFQGNQPQH
NA TRBV10-3 AISQEEVSEQF
few TRBV29-1 SVEKYDTDTQY
NA TRBV28 ASSSPLGLGRAF
few TRBV20-1 SAKGFRNTIY
NA TRBV4-1 ASSQVLRLAGGPVEQF
few TRBV5-1 ASSLKLAGEETQY
NA TRBV5-1 ASSLTGYYEQY
few TRBV2 ASSEGHRGPLQETQY
few TRBV11-2 ASSSTPWDRAGNIQY
NA TRBV5-1 ASSSGTRRETQY
few TRBV7-6 ASSSLQGPGELF
few TRBV6-1 ASVALGMSTDTQY
NA TRBV9 ASSVGGTSPDTQY
few TRBV28 ASRLQYNEQF
NA TRBV15 ATSPRGQGHEQF
NA TRBV30 AWSARRDYEQY
NA TRBV5-1 ASSLTADGAQY
few TRBV4-2 ASSQASSGRSLGGEQF
few TRBV6-2/TRBV6-3 ATQRSRRFGTDTQY
NA TRBV5-1 ASSLARGPNYGYT
NA TRBV6-5 ASSSSGTLAWEQY
NA TRBV6-5 ASSTNLNEQF
few TRBV11-2 ASSARDRGYEQY
few TRBV5-1 ASSLTGGPDYGYT
NA TRBV7-8 ASSTLATSTDTQY
NA TRBV29-1 SVSFRVSGANVLT
NA TRBV7-9 ASSLRAESTDTQY
NA TRBV7-9 ASSETGTPSYEQY
few TRBV4-3 ASSQSFAGGYNEQF
NA TRBV6-5 ASSYATRPQREQY
few TRBV4-3 ASSQEPGSGTDTQY
NA TRBV4-1 ASSQPGGIQETQY
few TRBV12-3/TRBV12-4 ASSSLAGAGTGELF